This TCR beta chain was documented in a study of patients and donors after allogeneic stem cell transplantation. TCRdb ran MiXCR on the RT-PCR reads and lists one entry per CDR3 protein. Here the sample spans tens of thousands of distinct CDR3 sequences, approximately 5.2% being singletons. This clonotype was counted many times. The CDR3 has 12 residues. Germline V gene lookup returns CDR1 SEHNR and CDR2 FQNEAQ (reference sequence). The germline V and J ends were trimmed by 8 bases and 3 bases, with 9 bases remaining between them. This chain links TRBV7-9 with TRBJ2-3; maybe TRBD2 (7 bases). The source material was blood, either unsorted or a sorted T cell fraction (not recorded which). This receptor was obtained from a human donor who was either an allogeneic HSCT recipient or a stem cell or donor lymphocyte infusion donor (not recorded which). It is not recorded whose cells these are; they may come from a transplant donor. The CDR3 sequence: CASGGATDTQYF. As DNA, the CDR3 is TGTGCCAGCGGGGGGGCTACAGATACGCAGTATTTT.